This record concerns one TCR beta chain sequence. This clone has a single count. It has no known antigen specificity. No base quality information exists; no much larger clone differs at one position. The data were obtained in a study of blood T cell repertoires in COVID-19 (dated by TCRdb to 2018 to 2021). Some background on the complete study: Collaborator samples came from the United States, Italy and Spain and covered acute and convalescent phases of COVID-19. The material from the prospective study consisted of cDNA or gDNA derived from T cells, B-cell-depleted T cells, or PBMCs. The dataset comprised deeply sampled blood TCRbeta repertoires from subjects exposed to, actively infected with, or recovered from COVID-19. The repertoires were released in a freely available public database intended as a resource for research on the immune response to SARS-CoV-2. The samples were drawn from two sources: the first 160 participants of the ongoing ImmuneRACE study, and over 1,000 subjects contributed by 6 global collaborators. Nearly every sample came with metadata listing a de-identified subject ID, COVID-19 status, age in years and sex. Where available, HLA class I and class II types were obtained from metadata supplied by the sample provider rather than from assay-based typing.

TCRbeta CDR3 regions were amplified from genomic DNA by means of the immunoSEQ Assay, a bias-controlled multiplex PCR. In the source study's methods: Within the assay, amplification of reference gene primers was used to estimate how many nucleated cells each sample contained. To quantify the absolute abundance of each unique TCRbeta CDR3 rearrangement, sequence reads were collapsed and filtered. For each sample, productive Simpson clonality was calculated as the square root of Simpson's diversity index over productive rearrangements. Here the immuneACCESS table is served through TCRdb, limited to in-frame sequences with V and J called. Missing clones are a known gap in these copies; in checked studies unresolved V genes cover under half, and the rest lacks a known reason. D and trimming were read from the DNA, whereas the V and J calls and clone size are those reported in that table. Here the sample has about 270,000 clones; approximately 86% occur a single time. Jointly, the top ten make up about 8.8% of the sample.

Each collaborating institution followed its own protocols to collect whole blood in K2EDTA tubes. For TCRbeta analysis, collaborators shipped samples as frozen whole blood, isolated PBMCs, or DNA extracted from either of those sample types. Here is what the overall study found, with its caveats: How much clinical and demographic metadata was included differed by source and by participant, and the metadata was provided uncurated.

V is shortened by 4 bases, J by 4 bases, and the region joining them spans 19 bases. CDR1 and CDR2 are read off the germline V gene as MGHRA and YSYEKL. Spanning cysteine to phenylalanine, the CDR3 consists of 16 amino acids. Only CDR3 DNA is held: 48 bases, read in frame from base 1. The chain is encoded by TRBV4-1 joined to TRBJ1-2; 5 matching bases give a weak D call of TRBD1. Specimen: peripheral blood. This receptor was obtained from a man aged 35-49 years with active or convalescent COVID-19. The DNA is TGCGCCAGCAGCCTTACGGCCGGGACTTCGAGCTATGGCTACACCTTC. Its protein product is CASSLTAGTSSYGYTF.